The clone carrying this T cell receptor beta chain was detected only a few times. This record belongs to a study of blood T cell repertoires in COVID-19. Study overall: Samples of COVID-19 (acute and convalescent) were obtained from the United States, Italy and Spain.

Symptom resolution, clearance, or two negative PCRs marked the recovered donors of Cohort 3. In the original workflow: Nucleated cell counts were estimated from reference gene primer amplification. Sequencing used immunoSEQ multiplex PCR; TCRdb keeps in-frame clones, though not all of them. Clonal size and the V and J genes are those of that table, whereas D and trimming came from the DNA. Of hundreds of thousands of clones in the sample, about 82% were seen once. The ends lost 0 bases at V and 2 bases at J; junction bases unmatched: 5. Germline lookup yields CDR1 SEHNR and CDR2 FQNEAQ (reference sequence). This CDR3 spans 16 amino acids.

The genes are TRBV7-9 and TRBJ1-2; 8 nucleotides align to TRBD1. The TCR was taken from a woman aged 45-60 years who had recovered from COVID-19. Sequenced material: PBMCs or T cells enriched from blood (not recorded which). The DNA of the CDR3 is TGTGCCAGCAGCTTAGCCTCGGGACAGGCAAACTATGGCTACACCTTC. Translated: CASSLASGQANYGYTF. Variable domain in full (rest from reference TRBV7-9 and TRBJ1-2): DTGVSQNPRHKITKRGQNVTFRCDPISEHNRLYWYRQTLGQGPEFLTYFQNEAQLEKSRLLSDRFSAERPKGSFSTLEIQRTEQGDSAMYLCASSLASGQANYGYTFGSGTRLTVV.